This TCR beta chain was recorded in a study of T cell changes during pregnancy in multiple sclerosis. The protocol was immunoSEQ multiplex PCR, while the TCRdb copy is restricted to in-frame clones and leaves out a portion. The sample has roughly 27,000 clones, just over 90% seen once; the top ten hold roughly 0.74%. The V gene's germline CDR1 is LNHDA and CDR2 SQIVND (reference sequence). Trimming pared 4 bases from V and 3 bases from J, leaving 13 bases between. This CDR3 has 14 amino acids. This clonotype originated in a female donor with multiple sclerosis, enrolled in a pregnancy study. The input for sequencing was CD4+ T cells from peripheral blood mononuclear cells, taken in the first trimester of pregnancy. The chain carries TRBV19 and TRBJ2-7, with D possibly TRBD2 on 7 matching bases. CDR3 loop: CASSRRGGSYEQYF. The CDR3 DNA sequence: TGTGCCAGTAGTAGGAGGGGGGGGAGCTACGAGCAGTACTTC.